The clone carrying this T cell receptor (beta chain) has more than one count but fewer than ten. Antigen unknown. This entry is derived from a study of T-cell memory formation after mild COVID-19. The study, taken as a whole, reports: The authors did not confirm SARS-CoV-2 specificity of second-wave clones peaking day 37. The study detected some responding clones in pre-infection memory, suggesting cross-reactive memory joined.

Libraries for TCRalpha and TCRbeta carried sample barcodes and unique molecular identifiers via 5'RACE. One entry per CDR3 protein, called by TCRdb with MiXCR from the 5' RACE reads. This sample yields under 350,000 distinct CDR3 sequences, of which around 15% are seen a single time; 20% to 25% belongs to the top ten. The germline CDR1 and CDR2 sequences are SEHNR and FQNEAQ (reference sequence). After removal of 8 bases from V and 3 bases from J, the junction contained 10 bases not matched to a gene. This CDR3 has 15 amino acids. The V call is TRBV7-9, the J call TRBJ2-5; TRBD2 aligns across 9 bases. The sequenced material came from PBMCs or a T cell subset sorted from them (not recorded which). The sequence was collected from a man in his late teens or twenties who had mild COVID-19 (a few samples of this study predate the infection). Cell type and time point are not known. The CDR3 loop reads CASDRAGGYEETQYF. The CDR3 DNA sequence: TGTGCCAGCGACCGAGCGGGGGGATATGAAGAGACCCAGTACTTC.